A single TCR beta chain is shown here with its context. Its target is not known. This entry comes from a study of T cells after yellow fever vaccination. Trimming removed 2 bases from V and 4 bases from J, with 5 bases in between. The CDR3 totals 13 residues. CDR1 SNHLY and CDR2 FYNNEI come from the germline V gene. Overall study results and limits: The bulk population could contribute abundant contaminating clonotypes to FACS-sorted repertoires. Weaker overall, the secondary response nonetheless peaked faster (day 5 versus 15).

TCRdb ran MiXCR on the 5' RACE reads and lists one entry per CDR3 protein. This table holds under 400,000 distinct CDR3 sequences, about an eighth found once. The TCR originated in a man aged 18 to 30 who received the YFV17D yellow fever vaccine. This chain connects TRBV2 to TRBJ2-2, with D unresolved. Specimen: CD4+ T cells sorted from PBMCs, collected 15 days after the yellow fever booster vaccination. This CDR3 reads CASSEPGTGELFF. CDR3 bases: TGTGCCAGCAGTGAACCCGGCACCGGGGAGCTGTTTTTT.